The rows below give T cell receptor beta chains drawn from one sample of a study of control samples from healthy donors and cancer patients. TCRdb's copy holds only in-frame clones and misses some; the assay was immunoSEQ multiplex PCR. The sample shows 40,000 to 50,000 clones, approximately 70% of them seen only once. Specimen: formalin-fixed, paraffin-embedded tissue. These receptors were taken from a male donor with melanoma. Each CDR3 is given with its conserved first and last residue. A D gene is named only where the DNA matches it firmly. The size entry is marked missing in some rows and otherwise reads once, few, many or a size class.

J gene: TRBJ1-5; clone size: .; V gene: TRBV2; D gene: .; CDR3 DNA: TGTGCCAGCAGGGAACAGGGTAGCAATCAGCCCCAGCATTTT; CDR3 protein: CASREQGSNQPQHF
J gene: TRBJ1-4; clone size: few; V gene: TRBV11-2; D gene: .; CDR3 DNA: TGTGCCAGCAGCTTAGACAGAGCCGAAAAACTGTTTTTT; CDR3 protein: CASSLDRAEKLFF
J gene: TRBJ1-1; clone size: .; V gene: TRBV27; D gene: .; CDR3 DNA: TGTGCCAGCAGTTTATCAAGGGGGAACACTGAAGCTTTCTTT; CDR3 protein: CASSLSRGNTEAFF
J gene: TRBJ2-5; clone size: .; V gene: TRBV7-2; D gene: TRBD2; CDR3 DNA: TGTGCCAGCAGCTTAGCCCCTAGCGGGAGGGGGGAGACCCAGTACTTC; CDR3 protein: CASSLAPSGRGETQYF
J gene: TRBJ2-2; clone size: .; V gene: TRBV11-2; D gene: .; CDR3 DNA: TGTGCCAGCAGCTTAGTCTCTGGCGTGCTGTTTTTT; CDR3 protein: CASSLVSGVLFF
J gene: TRBJ2-1; clone size: .; V gene: TRBV11-3; D gene: .; CDR3 DNA: TGTGCCAACAGCTTAGATGGGCCCCCCAGTGAGCAGTTCTTC; CDR3 protein: CANSLDGPPSEQFF
J gene: TRBJ2-7; clone size: few; V gene: TRBV7-9; D gene: TRBD2; CDR3 DNA: TGTGCCAGCAGCCCCGGACTAGCGGTTTCCTACGAGCAGTACTTC; CDR3 protein: CASSPGLAVSYEQYF
J gene: TRBJ2-5; clone size: .; V gene: TRBV10-3; D gene: .; CDR3 DNA: TGTGCCACTGGGGCGGGTGAGACCCAGTACTTC; CDR3 protein: CATGAGETQYF
J gene: TRBJ1-6; clone size: few; V gene: TRBV7-3; D gene: .; CDR3 DNA: TGTGCCAGCAGCTTAAATTCAGGGGTTAATTCACCCCTCCACTTT; CDR3 protein: CASSLNSGVNSPLHF
J gene: TRBJ2-7; clone size: .; V gene: TRBV6-5; D gene: .; CDR3 DNA: TGTGCCAGCAGTTACTCCCCGGCCTACGAGCAGTACTTC; CDR3 protein: CASSYSPAYEQYF
J gene: TRBJ2-5; clone size: .; V gene: TRBV7-8; D gene: .; CDR3 DNA: TGTGCCAGCAGCCGGGTTGGAGAGACCCAGTACTTC; CDR3 protein: CASSRVGETQYF
J gene: TRBJ2-1; clone size: .; V gene: TRBV12-3/TRBV12-4; D gene: .; CDR3 DNA: TGTGCCAGCAGTTTTAAGACAGGGCAGTTCTTC; CDR3 protein: CASSFKTGQFF
J gene: TRBJ2-1; clone size: .; V gene: TRBV7-2; D gene: .; CDR3 DNA: TGTGCCAGCAGCTTAAAGCGCTCTGGGGGTGAGCAGTTCTTC; CDR3 protein: CASSLKRSGGEQFF
J gene: TRBJ2-5; clone size: .; V gene: TRBV19; D gene: TRBD2; CDR3 DNA: TGTGCCAGTAGTACACTAGCGGGAGTTGAGACCCAGTACTTC; CDR3 protein: CASSTLAGVETQYF
J gene: TRBJ2-5; clone size: .; V gene: TRBV10-3; D gene: .; CDR3 DNA: TGTGCCATCCAGGAAACGGCGCGGGAGACCCAGTACTTC; CDR3 protein: CAIQETARETQYF
J gene: TRBJ2-7; clone size: .; V gene: TRBV2; D gene: .; CDR3 DNA: TGTGCCAGCAGTGATGCGCGGGGGCACTACGAGCAGTACTTC; CDR3 protein: CASSDARGHYEQYF
J gene: TRBJ2-7; clone size: .; V gene: TRBV28; D gene: .; CDR3 DNA: TGTGCCAGCATCCCCCGGGCCGCGGGACACTACGAGCAGTACTTC; CDR3 protein: CASIPRAAGHYEQYF
J gene: TRBJ2-1; clone size: .; V gene: TRBV3-1/TRBV3-2; D gene: .; CDR3 DNA: TGTGCCAGCAGCCAAGATACCTACAATGAGCAGTTCTTC; CDR3 protein: CASSQDTYNEQFF